The rows below give T cell receptor beta chains drawn from one sample of a study of identical twins. Each CDR3 protein gets one entry after TCRdb re-called the 5' RACE reads with MiXCR. The repertoire holds roughly 200,000 distinct CDR3 sequences, with approximately 15% as singletons. The same sample was also studied in work on T cells expressing NK-cell markers.

The source material was CD8+ T cells sorted from blood. These receptors all come from a woman aged 18 to 35 in good health. Each CDR3 is given with its conserved first and last residue. The D gene is left open where the match is weak. A clone size is listed for some rows: how often the clone was seen (once, few, many), or a class if it is expanded.

D gene,J gene,clone size,V gene,CDR3 DNA,CDR3 protein
.,TRBJ2-2,.,TRBV5-1,TGCGCCAGCAGCTCCCAGGGGTCTAACACCGGGGAGCTGTTTTTT,CASSSQGSNTGELFF
.,TRBJ2-3,.,TRBV27,TGTGCCAGCAGTTTATGGGTAGCCGATACGCAGTATTTT,CASSLWVADTQYF
.,TRBJ1-2,.,TRBV11-2,TGTGCCAGCAGCTTCCAAAACAGCTATGGCTACACCTTC,CASSFQNSYGYTF
.,TRBJ1-2,.,TRBV3-1,TGTGCCAGCAGCCAAGACAGCTACTATGGCTACACCTTC,CASSQDSYYGYTF
TRBD1,TRBJ1-2,few,TRBV29-1,TGCAGCGGAGAGGACAGGGGGCAACGGGATGGCTACACCTTC,CSGEDRGQRDGYTF
.,TRBJ2-7,.,TRBV7-9,TGTGCCAGCAGCTTAGATTATGGGACGGGATCCTACGAGCAGTACTTC,CASSLDYGTGSYEQYF
.,TRBJ2-7,few,TRBV5-1,TGCGCCAGCAGCTTTACGGGGGCCTACGAGCAGTACTTC,CASSFTGAYEQYF
.,TRBJ2-3,.,TRBV7-2,TGTGCCAGCAGCATTACGACCGACGGGGCCACAGATACGCAGTATTTT,CASSITTDGATDTQYF
.,TRBJ2-3,few,TRBV10-3,TGTGCCATCAGCCGAGGCATGACTAGCACAGATACGCAGTATTTT,CAISRGMTSTDTQYF
TRBD1,TRBJ1-1,few,TRBV5-6,TGTGCCAGCAGCTTGGGGTATGGGACAGACCACACTGAAGCTTTCTTT,CASSLGYGTDHTEAFF
.,TRBJ2-2,.,TRBV3-1,TGTGCCAGCAGCCAAGAGTTGGGACACACGAACACCGGGGAGCTGTTTTTT,CASSQELGHTNTGELFF
.,TRBJ2-2,.,TRBV9,TGTGCCAGCAGCGTAGAAGTCGGTCAGGGGCCCACCGGGGAGCTGTTTTTT,CASSVEVGQGPTGELFF
TRBD1,TRBJ2-3,few,TRBV20-1,TGCAGTGCCGACAGGGACGATACGCAGTATTTT,CSADRDDTQYF
TRBD1,TRBJ2-1,.,TRBV20-1,TGCAGTGCTAGCGAGGGGGCGGTAAATGAGCAGTTCTTC,CSASEGAVNEQFF
.,TRBJ2-3,few,TRBV9,TGTGCCAGCAGCGAAGGGGGATTTGGCACAGATACGCAGTATTTT,CASSEGGFGTDTQYF
.,TRBJ1-2,.,TRBV3-1,TGTGCCAGCAGCCTAGATGGATGGCCAGGGCCCAAATATGGCTACACCTTC,CASSLDGWPGPKYGYTF
TRBD2,TRBJ2-7,.,TRBV9,TGTGCCAGCAGCCTAGGGACTAGCGGGAGGAATGACGAGCAGTACTTC,CASSLGTSGRNDEQYF
TRBD1,TRBJ2-2,few,TRBV20-1,TGCAGTGCCTGGGACAGGAACACCGGGGAGCTGTTTTTT,CSAWDRNTGELFF
TRBD2,TRBJ2-1,.,TRBV10-2,TGCGCCAGCAGTGATGGCGGGGGGGTATATGAGCAGTTCTTC,CASSDGGGVYEQFF
.,TRBJ1-1,many,TRBV5-1,TGCGCCAGCAGCTTGTCGGGCGCGGGCACTGAAGCTTTCTTT,CASSLSGAGTEAFF
.,TRBJ1-1,.,TRBV29-1,TGCAGCGCGCGACAGAGTCCCACTGAAGCTTTCTTT,CSARQSPTEAFF
.,TRBJ1-2,many,TRBV12-3/TRBV12-4,TGTGCCAGCAGAGCCAGCGGTGCCTATGGCTACACCTTC,CASRASGAYGYTF